Described below is a single T cell receptor beta chain sequence and its context. Primed by a sample-barcoded 5' primer and a J-beta primer mix, a second PCR proceeded for 7 to 11 cycles. TCRdb reprocessed the 5' RACE reads with MiXCR, giving one entry per CDR3 protein. Among 1 million or so distinct CDR3 sequences listed, more than 40% were seen once. The CDR3 is 13 amino acids. V lost 8 bases and J lost 7, with 17 bases in between. The data derive from a study of blood T cells in healthy people across ages. For every donor, a draw yielded around 10 milliliters of peripheral blood. The V and J genes are TRBV12-3 or TRBV12-4 and TRBJ2-5; D may be TRBD1 (6 bases). This TCR was sampled from a woman aged 55-75 years in good health. Sequenced: blood. The CDR3 is CASSRQDPWTQYF. DNA for the CDR3: TGTGCCAGCTCCCGACAGGACCCTTGGACCCAGTACTTC.